Sequencing of this TCR beta chain was carried out in a study of blood T cell repertoires in COVID-19. The method was immunoSEQ multiplex PCR; TCRdb's version includes in-frame clones alone and lacks a portion of them. The table records around 72,000 clones, 65% to 85% of them present only once. V was clipped by 1 base and J by 3 bases, with 10 bases between them. In germline, CDR1 is LGHNA, CDR2 YNFKEQ. This CDR3 has 15 amino acids. This chain connects TRBV4-2 to TRBJ1-5, with D possibly being TRBD1 (6 bases). This TCR derives from a woman aged 60-75 years with acute or convalescent COVID-19. Source material: peripheral blood. In DNA form, the CDR3 reads TGTGCCAGCAGCCAAGCCAGGGGTTTCAATCAGCCCCAGCATTTT. This gives the protein CASSQARGFNQPQHF.